The 18 T cell receptor beta chains given below trace back to one sample, sequenced in a study of blood T cell repertoires in COVID-19. Clones were read by immunoSEQ multiplex PCR, and TCRdb kept only the in-frame ones, dropping some. Of roughly 230,000 clones listed, roughly four fifths are singletons. Material: PBMCs or T cells enriched from blood (not recorded which). These receptors were obtained from a man aged 45 to 65 who had recovered from COVID-19.

This clone was seen only a few times. Other DNA sequences in this sample translate to the same CDR3. The chain links TRBV9 to TRBJ1-4; 9 nucleotides align to TRBD1. There are 14 residues in the CDR3. The V gene end was trimmed by 3 bases and the J gene end by 5 bases; junction bases not matched to a gene: 2. The germline V gene has CDR1 SGDLS and CDR2 YYNGEE. The CDR3 protein is CASSAGQGNEKLFF. The CDR3 coding sequence is TGTGCCAGCAGCGCCGGACAGGGGAATGAAAAACTGTTTTTT.

The CDR3 region is CASSLPGGAFF. CDR3 bases: TGTGCCAGTAGTCTTCCGGGGGGGGCTTTCTTT. The V and J genes are TRBV19 and TRBJ1-1; D perhaps matches TRBD1 (5 bases). Germline assignment: CDR1 LNHDA and CDR2 SQIVND (reference sequence). The CDR3 runs 11 residues. Trimming took 5 bases from V and 11 from J, leaving 12 bases between them.

This clone was detected once. CDR3 nucleotides: TGCGCCAGCAGCCCAACTTATAGCTCCTACGAGCAGTACTTC. Its translation: CASSPTYSSYEQYF. The rearrangement joins TRBV5-1 to TRBJ2-7; D unresolved. V was pared by 4 bases and J by 0 bases, with 11 bases between. CDR1 SGHRS and CDR2 YFSETQ come from the germline V gene. CDR3 size: 14 residues. The entire variable domain, with the rest obtained from reference TRBV5-1 and TRBJ2-7, is as follows: KAGVTQTPRYLIKTRGQQVTLSCSPISGHRSVSWYQQTPGQGLQFLFEYFSETQRNKGNFPGRFSGRQFSNSRSEMNVSTLELGDSALYLCASSPTYSSYEQYFGPGTRLTVT.

The chain links TRBV3-1 (or the pseudogene TRBV3-2) to TRBJ2-3; D unresolved. CDR1 is LGHDT and CDR2 is YNNKEL in the germline V gene (reference sequence). Trimming took off 1 base at V and 1 base at J, with 12 bases between the two ends. This CDR3 spans 16 amino acids. This chain's CDR3 is CASSQGELLGTDTQYF. The CDR3 bases are TGTGCCAGCAGCCAAGGTGAGCTCCTCGGCACAGATACGCAGTATTTT.

The chain carries TRBV28 and TRBJ1-1, with D maybe TRBD1 (5 bases). CDR1 is MDHEN, CDR2 SYDVKM, per germline. The CDR3 runs 17 residues. Trimming cost V 2 bases and J 4 bases, with 20 bases left between them. The CDR3 sequence is CASSLPGEGRGSTEAFF. The CDR3 DNA follows: TGTGCCAGCAGTTTACCTGGGGAGGGACGCGGTAGCACTGAAGCTTTCTTT.

Of note for this clone: The junction departs from germline at one end; a sequencing error may be responsible. The chain is built from TRBV7-9 and TRBJ2-1; weak D call: TRBD2 (5 bases). Germline V gene data show CDR1 as SEHNR and CDR2 as FQNEAQ (reference sequence). The CDR3 loop spans 17 amino acids. The CDR3 coding sequence is TGTGCCAGCAGCCTAGCCGGCGGAGCTCCATTCTACAATGAGCAGTTCTTC. As protein: CASSLAGGAPFYNEQFF.

The J gene is TRBJ1-1, the V gene TRBV3-1 (or the pseudogene TRBV3-2), with D possibly TRBD1 on 6 matching bases. Germline V gives CDR1 LGHDT, CDR2 YNNKEL (reference sequence). The CDR3 length is 15 residues. V was cut by 0 bases and J by 5 bases, with 13 bases left in between. This CDR3 reads CASSQDGGQKTEAFF. The CDR3, as DNA: TGTGCCAGCAGCCAAGATGGGGGACAAAAAACTGAAGCTTTCTTT.

This clone was recorded a few times. The genes are TRBV7-9 and TRBJ1-1; unclear D gene. Germline CDR1 is SEHNR and CDR2 is FQNEAQ (reference sequence). V lost 5 bases and J 4 bases, leaving 17 bases between the germline ends. The CDR3 spans 15 residues. CDR3 in amino acids: CASSRLAGLSTEAFF. The DNA of the CDR3 is TGTGCCAGCAGCCGATTGGCGGGGTTGAGCACTGAAGCTTTCTTT.

This clone was recorded once. The rearrangement links TRBV7-9 to TRBJ1-2; perhaps TRBD1 as D (5 bases). The V end lost 4 bases, the J end lost 4 bases, and 16 bases lay between the germline ends. This CDR3 comprises 15 residues. CDR1 is SEHNR and CDR2 is FQNEAQ in the germline V gene (reference sequence). The CDR3 loop is CASSSQGAAPYGYTF. The CDR3 DNA follows: TGTGCCAGCAGCTCACAAGGGGCAGCCCCCTATGGCTACACCTTC.

This clone was detected a few times. J is TRBJ1-1 and V is TRBV19, with TRBD1 as a possible D gene (5 bases). Trimming removed 9 bases from V and 2 bases from J, with 19 bases in between. This CDR3 spans 15 amino acids. Per the germline V gene, CDR1 is LNHDA and CDR2 is SQIVND (reference sequence). CDR3 nucleotides: TGTGCCAGCAAAGACGAGGGGAGGCCCAACACTGAAGCTTTCTTT. It codes for CASKDEGRPNTEAFF. Using reference TRBV19 and TRBJ1-1 for the parts outside the CDR3, the full variable domain is DGGITQSPKYLFRKEGQNVTLSCEQNLNHDAMYWYRQDPGQGLRLIYYSQIVNDFQKGDIAEGYSVSREKKESFPLTVTSAQKNPTAFYLCASKDEGRPNTEAFFGQGTRLTVV.

The genes are TRBV6-5 and TRBJ2-3; D might be TRBD1 (5 bases). Trimming removed 10 bases from V and 4 bases from J, with 9 bases in between. CDR1 is MNHEY, CDR2 SVGAGI, per germline. This CDR3 spans 11 amino acids. CDR3 sequence reads: CATQGADTQYF. The CDR3 DNA reads TGTGCCACCCAGGGCGCAGATACGCAGTATTTT.

Worth noting for this clone: The same CDR3 arises from other DNA sequences in this sample as well. This rearrangement joins TRBV19 to TRBJ1-1, with D possibly TRBD1 on 6 matching bases. Germline V gene lookup returns CDR1 LNHDA and CDR2 SQIVND (reference sequence). V was pared by 4 bases and J by 5 bases, with 11 bases between. The CDR3 runs 13 residues. In DNA, the CDR3 is TGTGCCAGTAGTACAGGGGTTGGTACTGAAGCTTTCTTT. Translating gives CASSTGVGTEAFF.

The chain uses TRBV3-1 (or the pseudogene TRBV3-2) and TRBJ2-1; TRBD1 is a possible D gene (7 bases). The CDR3 spans 16 residues. Germline CDR1 is LGHDT and CDR2 is YNNKEL (reference sequence). V lost 1 base, J lost 6 bases, and 16 bases lay in between. In DNA form, the CDR3 reads TGTGCCAGCAGCCAAGTTTCCAGGGGGGTGCGCAATGAGCAGTTCTTC. Translated, it gives CASSQVSRGVRNEQFF.

The chain is built from TRBV10-3 and TRBJ1-5; 10 positions match TRBD1. The CDR3 covers 17 residues. After removal of 0 bases from V and 0 bases from J, the junction contained 2 bases not matched to a gene. Germline lookup yields CDR1 ENHRY and CDR2 SYGVKD. CDR3 in amino acids: CAISESGQGYSNQPQHF. In nucleotides, the CDR3 is TGTGCCATCAGTGAGTCGGGACAGGGGTATAGCAATCAGCCCCAGCATTTT.

The genes are TRBV6-5 and TRBJ1-2; 8 bases are a match to TRBD1. This CDR3 region has 12 residues. Germline V gene sequence: CDR1 MNHEY, CDR2 SVGAGI. The V segment lost 6 bases and the J segment 8 bases; nucleotides outside the gene matches: 5. The CDR3 here is CASRSTGDGYTF. The CDR3 DNA follows: TGTGCCAGCAGATCGACAGGGGACGGCTACACCTTC.

This clone has only a few counts. The rearrangement uses TRBV19 and TRBJ1-2; TRBD1 aligns across 7 bases. Looked up from germline, CDR1 is LNHDA and CDR2 is SQIVND (reference sequence). V lost 2 bases to trimming and J lost 4 bases; unmatched junction nucleotides: 7. The CDR3 totals 15 residues. CDR3 DNA: TGTGCCAGTAGTATACCGGGACAGCCGAGCTATGGCTACACCTTC. It specifies CASSIPGQPSYGYTF.

This chain connects TRBV6-2 or TRBV6-3 to TRBJ1-1; D is ambiguous. Trimming took off 5 bases at V and 6 bases at J, with 13 bases between the two ends. CDR3 length: 13 residues. The germline V gene has CDR1 MNHEY and CDR2 SVGEGT. Written as DNA, the CDR3 is TGTGCCAGCAGTATACTAGCTTTGGCTGAAGCTTTCTTT. Protein product: CASSILALAEAFF.

The chain combines TRBV14 with TRBJ2-7, with TRBD2 matching over 10 bases. Germline V lookup: CDR1 SGHDN, CDR2 FVKESK. The CDR3 loop spans 17 amino acids. Trimming removed 11 bases from V and 2 bases from J; junction bases left unmatched: 18. As DNA, the CDR3 is TGTGCCTATAACAGGGGGGAGACTAGCGGGTACCCCTACGAGCAGTACTTC. Protein product: CAYNRGETSGYPYEQYF.